The rows below give T cell receptor beta chains drawn from one sample of a study of blood T cells in healthy people across ages. One entry per CDR3 protein, called by TCRdb with MiXCR from the 5' RACE reads. Of roughly 500,000 distinct CDR3 sequences listed, 25% to 30% are singletons. What was sequenced was blood. The receptors were gathered from a woman aged 70-85 years in good health. CDR3s leave out the opening cysteine and the closing phenylalanine or tryptophan. Clone size appears in some rows only: once, few, many, or a class for an expanded clone.

J,size,V,CDR3
TRBJ1-4,.,TRBV7-2,ASSLRASLATNEKLF
TRBJ1-2,.,TRBV12-3/TRBV12-4,ASSLREISGYT
TRBJ1-1,few,TRBV10-3,ATREGVTEAF
TRBJ2-3,.,TRBV18,ASPLLGANSTDTQY
TRBJ1-1,.,TRBV7-6,ASSLGSGVAF
TRBJ1-1,.,TRBV5-1,ASSSGTSQGTEAF
TRBJ2-7,few,TRBV19,ASSVPLVDRDYEQY
TRBJ2-5,.,TRBV12-3/TRBV12-4,ASSSGTANRETQY
TRBJ2-3,few,TRBV5-1,ASSLGHSGLTSTDTQY
TRBJ1-2,few,TRBV7-2,ASSFDRANGYT
TRBJ2-4,.,TRBV20-1,RAREASGSQNIQY
TRBJ2-3,few,TRBV19,ASSIVSSGDTQY
TRBJ2-5,.,TRBV11-2,ASSLLWVQTEQL
TRBJ1-1,few,TRBV5-1,ASRLPREPNTEAF
TRBJ1-4,few,TRBV5-1,ASSLRQGWNEKLF
TRBJ2-7,few,TRBV6-2/TRBV6-3,ASIERGSLTYEQY
TRBJ1-1,.,TRBV25-1,ASRAPQGITEAF
TRBJ2-1,once,TRBV27,ASSFRTTGAGNEQF
TRBJ2-5,.,TRBV4-3,ASSQDTRYGGVETQY
TRBJ1-5,few,TRBV5-6,ASTRKVGNRPQH
TRBJ2-5,few,TRBV9,ASSVFGGGTKETQY
TRBJ1-5,few,TRBV20-1,SARGQNSNQPQH
TRBJ1-1,.,TRBV5-1,ASSLGDGSTEAF
TRBJ2-4,once,TRBV20-1,SARDSRLLAKNIQY
TRBJ2-5,.,TRBV18,ASSPNSGGRQETQY
TRBJ2-5,.,TRBV7-6,ASSLGTGGLKTQY
TRBJ2-5,.,TRBV28,ASSTSAAGIRETQY
TRBJ1-1,few,TRBV7-9,ASSPQGSNTEAF
TRBJ2-4,.,TRBV7-9,ASSPQGRAKNIQY
TRBJ1-5,.,TRBV7-2,ASSLAPGSNQPQH
TRBJ1-2,.,TRBV4-2,ASSQDPGYGYT
TRBJ2-7,few,TRBV14,ASSGTNNAGYEQY
TRBJ2-5,.,TRBV5-5,ASSPGTSGSLQETQY
TRBJ1-3,few,TRBV19,ASSIIGGSGNTIY
TRBJ2-3,few,TRBV7-2,ASSRGGQYTDTQY
TRBJ1-1,.,TRBV7-9,ASSLASTPNTEAF
TRBJ1-4,few,TRBV7-2,ASSSQDRAATNEKLF
TRBJ1-1,few,TRBV5-1,ASSRPLQGKTEAF
TRBJ2-7,few,TRBV29-1,SVETGNEQY
TRBJ1-4,many,TRBV28,ASRSTGSNEKLF
TRBJ1-2,.,TRBV6-1,ASSEARGTVEYGYT
TRBJ2-1,few,TRBV28,ASSLLGGGATNEQF
TRBJ2-5,.,TRBV18,ASSQGPGMETQY
TRBJ2-4,few,TRBV20-1,SATSPSVVNLAKNIQY
TRBJ2-3,.,TRBV29-1,SVGGYLDTQY
TRBJ2-2,.,TRBV9,ASSVEQGVTGELF
TRBJ2-1,few,TRBV10-3,AISDRQGVGQF
TRBJ2-3,.,TRBV29-1,SGGQTSGHTQY
TRBJ2-2,.,TRBV20-1,SARDGRQGAGGELF
TRBJ2-3,.,TRBV29-1,SVDRTSSTDTQY
TRBJ2-5,few,TRBV7-7,ASSLPGTSGETQY
TRBJ2-4,few,TRBV7-2,ASSLIGYSKY
TRBJ1-5,.,TRBV4-1,ASSQETTGGYQPQH